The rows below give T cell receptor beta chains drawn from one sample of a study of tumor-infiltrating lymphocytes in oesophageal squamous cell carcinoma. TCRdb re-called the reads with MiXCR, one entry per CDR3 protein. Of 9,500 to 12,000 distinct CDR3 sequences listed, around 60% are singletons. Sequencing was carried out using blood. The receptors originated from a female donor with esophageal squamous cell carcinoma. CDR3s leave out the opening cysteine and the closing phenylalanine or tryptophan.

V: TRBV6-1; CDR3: ASSEALGPHEKY
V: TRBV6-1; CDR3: ASTRSRGGNQPQH
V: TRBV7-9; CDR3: ASSLAYDSGSYNEQF
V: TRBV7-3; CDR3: ASSLKSGITGELF
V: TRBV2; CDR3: ASSAGPDQYGYT
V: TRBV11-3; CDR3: ASSLVGRDTQY
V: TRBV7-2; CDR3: ASSSDSDTYEQY
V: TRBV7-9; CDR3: ASSLGTSGSYEQY
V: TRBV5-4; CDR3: ASSFTGVDTEAF
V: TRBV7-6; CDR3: ASSLDPSGYNEQF
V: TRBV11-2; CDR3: ASSPTRKRDTTDTQY
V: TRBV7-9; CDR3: ASSRPQAGRSYEQY
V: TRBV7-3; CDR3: ASSSTPGRIYGYT
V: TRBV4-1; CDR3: ASSQVQQGIYEQY
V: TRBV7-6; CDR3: ASSFSRETQY
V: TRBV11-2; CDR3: ASSLDSETSGRVPVLHEQF
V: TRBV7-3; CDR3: ASRQGTDTQY
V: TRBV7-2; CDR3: ASSLVLLAGVKIAKNIQY
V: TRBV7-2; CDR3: ASSLAESGGHYEQY
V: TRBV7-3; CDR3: ASSLMGQNNEQF
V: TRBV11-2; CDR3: ASSSRAGVEQY
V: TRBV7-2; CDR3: ASSHPRGEYTDTQY
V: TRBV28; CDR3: ASSLPGQGYNEQF
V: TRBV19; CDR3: ASSRTDGTEAF
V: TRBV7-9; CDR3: ALSGYETQY
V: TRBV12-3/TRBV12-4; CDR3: ASTRGGVNSPLH
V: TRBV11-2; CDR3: ASSLLWSSGANVLT
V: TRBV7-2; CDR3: ASSPRPGQVNEKLF
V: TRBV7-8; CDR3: ASSLVSGPETQY
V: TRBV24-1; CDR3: ATSDPRGDRGNEQY
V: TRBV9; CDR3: ASSAHRDTGELF